These 28 T cell receptor beta chains were all obtained from the same sample, sequenced in a study of CD8+ T cells in alopecia areata. The sample's treatment: oral pan-JAK inhibitor, 5-10 mg twice daily. After isolation, RNA underwent reverse transcription to generate cDNA as the sequencing template. Here immunoSEQ multiplex PCR was the method, and the copy in TCRdb shows in-frame clones only, minus some. Of around 210,000 clones listed, about 64% are singletons. The material sequenced was CD4+ T cells sorted from blood, taken at week 4, from a patient treated with tofacitinib. Receptors originate from a human donor with alopecia areata.

This clone appeared a single time. The V and J genes are TRBV29-1 and TRBJ2-3; a weak D match, TRBD1 (5 bases). Germline V CDR1 and CDR2: SQVTM, ANQGSEA. The CDR3 spans 13 residues. Trimming took 3 bases from V and 4 from J, leaving 11 bases between them. The DNA for the CDR3 is TGCAGCGTTGAGGGGCCCAACCCAGATACGCAGTATTTT. Its protein is CSVEGPNPDTQYF.

This chain connects TRBV25-1 to TRBJ1-6, with 7 positions matching TRBD1. Germline CDR1 is MGHDK and CDR2 is SYGVNS. J was trimmed by 7 bases and V by 6 bases; bases with no gene match: 9. CDR3 size: 15 residues. The DNA of the CDR3 is TGTGCCAGCAGCGCCTCAGGGGGATGGAATTCACCCCTCCACTTT. The encoded protein is CASSASGGWNSPLHF. The full variable domain, with the rest looked up from reference TRBV25-1 and TRBJ1-6, is EADIYQTPRYLVIGTGKKITLECSQTMGHDKMYWYQQDPGMELHLIHYSYGVNSTEKGDLSSESTVSRIRTEHFPLTLESARPSHTSQYLCASSASGGWNSPLHFGNGTRLTVT.

The chain combines TRBV29-1 with TRBJ2-3, with TRBD2 identical over 7 bases. Germline V gene sequence: CDR1 SQVTM, CDR2 ANQGSEA. This CDR3 spans 13 amino acids. V gave up 7 bases and J gave up 1 base; unmatched junction bases: 5. The CDR3: CSGRGGGTDTQYF. The CDR3, as DNA: TGCAGCGGACGCGGGGGAGGCACAGATACGCAGTATTTT.

The table lists this clone with a few counts. The rearrangement joins TRBV25-1 to TRBJ2-1, with D maybe TRBD1 (6 bases). Germline lookup yields CDR1 MGHDK and CDR2 SYGVNS. With 4 bases removed from V and 8 bases from J, the gap between germline ends came to 18 bases. CDR3 length: 15 amino acids. The CDR3 region is CASSVDSGVLDEQFF. As DNA, the CDR3 is TGTGCCAGCAGTGTGGACAGTGGGGTTTTGGATGAGCAGTTCTTC.

The gene calls are TRBV11-3 and TRBJ1-2, with no clear D. CDR1 is SGHNT and CDR2 is YENEEA in the germline V gene. Trimming removed 5 bases at V and 6 bases at J, with 22 bases between. The CDR3 consists of 16 residues. CDR3 DNA sequence: TGTGCCAGCAGCCCCACAGCCCTCGGTTCTCGACATGGCTACACCTTC. The encoded protein is CASSPTALGSRHGYTF.

This chain connects TRBV29-1 to TRBJ2-3; D is unresolved. CDR1 is SQVTM and CDR2 is ANQGSEA in the germline V gene. Trimming left V 6 bases short and J 9 bases short, with 16 bases between. CDR3 size: 12 residues. The CDR3 sequence is CSVTAGQATQYF. The DNA for the CDR3 is TGCAGCGTCACCGCTGGCCAGGCAACGCAGTATTTT.

V and J are TRBV29-1 and TRBJ2-5; 8 nucleotides line up with TRBD1. Germline values: CDR1 SQVTM, CDR2 ANQGSEA. The CDR3 runs to 13 residues. V was pared by 6 bases and J by 5 bases, with 8 bases of the junction left unmatched. This CDR3 is CSVDVTGGETQYF. DNA of the CDR3: TGCAGCGTGGACGTCACAGGGGGGGAGACCCAGTACTTC. The full variable domain, completed using reference TRBV29-1 and TRBJ2-5, is SAVISQKPSRDICQRGTSLTIQCQVDSQVTMMFWYRQQPGQSLTLIATANQGSEATYESGFVIDKFPISRPNLTFSTLTVSNMSPEDSSIYLCSVDVTGGETQYFGPGTRLLVL.

The chain carries TRBV25-1 and TRBJ2-5, with D perhaps matching TRBD1 (6 bases). The DNA matches TRBJ2-7 better at its end, which makes the J call doubtful. The germline gives CDR1 MGHDK, CDR2 SYGVNS. The CDR3 covers 13 residues. CDR3 nucleotides: TGTGCCAGCAGTGACGCAGGGGCCTACGAGCAGTACTTC. Residues: CASSDAGAYEQYF.

The chain is built from TRBV5-6 and TRBJ1-1; possible D gene TRBD1, 6 bases. The CDR3 has 16 amino acids. CDR1 and CDR2 from the germline V gene are SGHDT and YYEEEE. The V gene lost 4 bases and the J gene lost 1 base, with 17 bases spanning the gap. CDR3 in amino acids: CASSAAVQGRNTEAFF. The CDR3 coding sequence is TGTGCCAGCAGCGCCGCAGTACAGGGCCGGAACACTGAAGCTTTCTTT. Full variable domain (outside the CDR3, taken from reference TRBV5-6 and TRBJ1-1): DAGVTQSPTHLIKTRGQQVTLRCSPKSGHDTVSWYQQALGQGPQFIFQYYEEEERQRGNFPDRFSGHQFPNYSSELNVNALLLGDSALYLCASSAAVQGRNTEAFFGQGTRLTVV.

The chain couples TRBV29-1 to TRBJ1-5; D gene uncertain. Germline V gene sequence: CDR1 SQVTM, CDR2 ANQGSEA. V was clipped by 4 bases and J by 1 base, with 8 bases between them. CDR3 size: 13 residues. CDR3 loop: CSVVLASNQPQHF. The CDR3 bases are TGCAGCGTTGTCCTCGCGAGCAATCAGCCCCAGCATTTT.

The gene calls are TRBV2 and TRBJ1-5, with TRBD1 matching over 10 bases. With 5 bases clipped from V and 7 bases from J, the junction kept 8 bases outside the gene matches. Germline-derived CDR1 and CDR2 are SNHLY and FYNNEI. The CDR3 consists of 15 residues. CDR3 in amino acids: CASSSGTGVTQPQHF. The CDR3 region has the DNA TGTGCCAGCAGTTCCGGGACAGGGGTAACGCAGCCCCAGCATTTT.

The rearrangement joins TRBV20-1 to TRBJ1-2; weak D call: TRBD1 (5 bases). This CDR3 region has 11 residues. V lost 4 bases and J lost 5, with 8 bases in between. Looked up from germline, CDR1 is DFQATT and CDR2 is SNEGSKA (reference sequence). This CDR3 reads CSATGFYGYTF. Written as DNA, the CDR3 is TGCAGTGCTACAGGGTTTTATGGCTACACCTTC.

The chain is built from TRBV2 and TRBJ2-5; 8 nucleotides line up with TRBD1. Germline loops: CDR1 SNHLY, CDR2 FYNNEI. Losses at the gene ends were 3 bases for V and 6 bases for J; bases not matched to a gene: 6. The length of the CDR3 is 14 residues. The chain's CDR3 is CASSEAGGIKTQYF. CDR3 DNA: TGTGCCAGCAGTGAGGCAGGGGGCATCAAGACCCAGTACTTC.

CDR3 residues: CASRGQGIYGYTF. CDR3 coding DNA: TGTGCCAGCAGAGGACAGGGGATATATGGCTACACCTTC. J is TRBJ1-2 and V is TRBV25-1; 9 nucleotides agree with TRBD1. This CDR3 spans 13 amino acids. V trimming: 6 bases; J trimming: 5 bases; junction bases outside the gene matches: 4. The germline gives CDR1 MGHDK, CDR2 SYGVNS.

The J gene is TRBJ2-2, the V gene TRBV7-2, with D maybe TRBD1 (6 bases). Germline CDR1 is SGHTA and CDR2 is FQGNSA. V was clipped by 1 base and J by 0 bases, with 9 bases between them. The CDR3 has 16 residues. CDR3 in DNA: TGTGCCAGCAGCTTAGGGGGGCCCACGAACACCGGGGAGCTGTTTTTT. Encoded protein: CASSLGGPTNTGELFF.

The chain joins TRBV10-3 to TRBJ2-5, with D uncertain. V shed 2 bases and J shed 2 bases, with 9 bases lying between them. The CDR3 sequence is 14 residues long. The germline V gene has CDR1 ENHRY and CDR2 SYGVKD. In DNA form, the CDR3 reads TGTGCCATCAGTGAGCCGGCCAGACAAGAGACCCAGTACTTC. Amino acids: CAISEPARQETQYF.

The CDR3 reads CSVGRGNEQFF. CDR3 nucleotides: TGCAGCGTTGGGAGGGGGAATGAGCAGTTCTTC. This chain joins TRBV29-1 and TRBJ2-1; D may correspond to TRBD1 or TRBD2 (6 bases each). Per the germline V gene, CDR1 is SQVTM and CDR2 is ANQGSEA. This CDR3 spans 11 amino acids. Trimming cost V 4 bases and J 7 bases, with 8 bases left between them.

V is TRBV15 and J is TRBJ2-5; 9 nucleotides match TRBD1. The germline CDR1 and CDR2 sequences are LNHNV and YYDKDF (reference sequence). The J segment lost 4 bases and the V segment lost 5 bases, leaving 5 bases of the junction unmatched. The CDR3 contains 14 residues. The CDR3 region is CATSRGQGIETQYF. The CDR3 DNA sequence: TGTGCCACCAGCCGAGGACAGGGGATAGAGACCCAGTACTTC.

A few counts support this clone. Here the CDR3 reads CASSDTGGDETQYF. The CDR3 bases are TGTGCCAGCAGCGATACAGGGGGGGATGAGACCCAGTACTTC. The chain joins TRBV6-6 to TRBJ2-5; a possible D gene is TRBD1 (8 bases). The germline gives CDR1 MNHNY, CDR2 SVGAGI (reference sequence). The CDR3 has 14 amino acids. Trimming pared 6 bases from V and 5 bases from J, leaving 16 bases between.

The V and J genes are TRBV20-1 and TRBJ1-2; D call uncertain. The CDR3 consists of 9 residues. Germline CDR1 and CDR2: DFQATT and SNEGSKA (reference sequence). For the CDR3, the DNA is TGCAGCACGATCGGTGGCTACACCTTC. Translating it yields CSTIGGYTF.

J is TRBJ2-5 and V is TRBV11-2; tentative D call: TRBD1 (5 bases). Germline V gene sequence: CDR1 SGHAT, CDR2 FQNNGV. Deletions cut 1 base from V and 1 base from J, with 10 bases between. The length of the CDR3 is 15 residues. The CDR3 DNA reads as TGTGCCAGCAGCTTAGCCTGGGGCCCCCAAGAGACCCAGTACTTC. Translating it yields CASSLAWGPQETQYF.

The table lists this clone with a few counts. V gene TRBV21-1 combines with J gene TRBJ1-5; the table's D call, TRBD1, was not checked against the DNA. TRBV21-1 is given as a pseudogene. The CDR3 sequence is 18 residues long. The CDR3 spells CATPKNPTGAHSNQPQHF. Written as DNA, the CDR3 is TGTGCCACCCCCAAGAATCCAACAGGGGCTCATAGCAATCAGCCCCAGCATTTT.

This clone was counted ten times or more. This rearrangement joins TRBV2 to TRBJ2-7, with D perhaps matching TRBD1 (5 bases). The CDR3 loop spans 12 amino acids. Germline V lookup: CDR1 SNHLY, CDR2 FYNNEI. With 6 bases removed from V and 2 bases from J, the gap between germline ends came to 8 bases. CDR3 residues: CASSSTAYEQYF. CDR3 sequence (DNA): TGTGCCAGCAGCTCGACAGCCTACGAGCAGTACTTC. The full variable domain, rest sourced from reference TRBV2 and TRBJ2-7, is EPEVTQTPSHQVTQMGQEVILRCVPISNHLYFYWYRQILGQKVEFLVSFYNNEISEKSEIFDDQFSVERPDGSNFTLKIRSTKLEDSAMYFCASSSTAYEQYFGPGTRLTVT.

This clone was detected only a few times. The CDR3 DNA reads TGTGCCTGGAGTGGACAGGGGAGAAGCTACACCTTC. It translates to CAWSGQGRSYTF. The V gene is TRBV30, the J gene TRBJ1-2; 8 positions match TRBD1. The CDR3 length is 12 residues. Per the germline V gene, CDR1 is GTSNPN and CDR2 is SVGIG (reference sequence). V shed 1 base, J shed 9 bases, and the junction held 4 bases outside the gene matches.

In this sample, this clone turned up a few times. The chain joins TRBV7-2 to TRBJ1-2, with D uncertain. Per the germline V gene, CDR1 is SGHTA and CDR2 is FQGNSA. V dropped 5 bases and J dropped 5 bases, with 12 bases sitting between them. The CDR3 sequence is 13 residues long. This CDR3 reads CASSQGIGYGYTF. The CDR3 nucleotides read TGTGCCAGCAGCCAAGGGATCGGTTATGGCTACACCTTC.

The chain uses TRBV2 and TRBJ1-2; D may be TRBD1 (5 bases). This CDR3 has 13 residues. Looked up from germline, CDR1 is SNHLY and CDR2 is FYNNEI. With 3 bases removed from V and 4 bases from J, the gap between germline ends came to 9 bases. The CDR3 sequence is CASSDQGTYGYTF. In DNA, the CDR3 is TGTGCCAGCAGTGACCAGGGAACCTATGGCTACACCTTC.

The chain links TRBV10-3 to TRBJ2-7; TRBD2 agrees at 12 bases. The germline V gene encodes CDR1 ENHRY and CDR2 SYGVKD. This CDR3 spans 19 amino acids. Germline trimming cut 0 bases from V and 0 bases from J; bases unmatched to any gene: 9. As DNA, the CDR3 is TGTGCCATCAGTGAGTCGGTACTAGCGGGGGGCAGGAGCTCCTACGAGCAGTACTTC. Amino acids: CAISESVLAGGRSSYEQYF.

This clone is a singleton in its sample. The CDR3 loop reads CASSTGQGGDTQYF. Here the CDR3 DNA reads TGCGCCAGCAGCACCGGACAGGGTGGAGATACGCAGTATTTT. The gene calls are TRBV5-1 and TRBJ2-3; the match to TRBD1 covers 8 bases. The length of the CDR3 is 14 residues. After removal of 4 bases from V and 5 bases from J, the junction contained 6 bases not matched to a gene. The germline V gene encodes CDR1 SGHRS and CDR2 YFSETQ.